A single sample is the source of the 23 T cell receptor beta chains below, sequenced in a study of T cell responses to AZD1222 COVID-19 vaccine. Data came from immunoSEQ multiplex PCR; TCRdb stores just in-frame clones and leaves some out. Found here are 45,000 to 60,000 clones, 70% to 90% of them singletons; the top ten hold around 3.9%. Source: peripheral blood, taken on day 0 of AZD1222 vaccination. The receptors stem from an adult in good health.

CDR3 region: CASSPRTGPQETQYF. DNA of the CDR3: TGTGCCAGCAGCCCCCGGACAGGGCCCCAAGAGACCCAGTACTTC. The gene calls are TRBV2 and TRBJ2-5, with 8 positions matching TRBD1. The length of the CDR3 is 15 residues. The V segment lost 6 bases and the J segment 1 base; nucleotides outside the gene matches: 7. CDR1 is SNHLY, CDR2 FYNNEI, per germline.

The chain is built from TRBV6-5 and TRBJ2-2; 7 bases are shared with TRBD1. J lost 5 bases, V lost 5 bases, and 8 bases had no gene match. Per germline, CDR1 MNHEY and CDR2 SVGAGI. The CDR3 sequence is 15 residues long. Here the CDR3 DNA reads TGTGCCAGCAGTCTGACAGGGTTGAAGACCGGGGAGCTGTTTTTT. This codes for CASSLTGLKTGELFF.

The gene calls are TRBV9 and TRBJ2-5; perhaps TRBD1 as D (6 bases). Looked up from germline, CDR1 is SGDLS and CDR2 is YYNGEE. The CDR3 length is 16 residues. V lost 2 bases to trimming and J lost 2 bases, with 16 bases between them. This CDR3 is CASSVGTTGVQETQYF. CDR3 sequence (DNA): TGTGCCAGCAGCGTGGGAACGACAGGCGTACAAGAGACCCAGTACTTC.

This chain uses TRBV6-1 with TRBJ2-7, with 8 nucleotides matching TRBD1. The ends lost 2 bases at V and 7 bases at J; junction bases unmatched: 13. Germline V CDR1 and CDR2: MNHNS, SASEGT. The CDR3 has 16 amino acids. CDR3 in DNA: TGTGCCAGCAGTGAATCGGGACAGGCCAACCCCTGGGAGCAGTACTTC. Translating gives CASSESGQANPWEQYF.

The chain is built from TRBV19 and TRBJ1-5; 7 bases map to TRBD1. Germline V lookup: CDR1 LNHDA, CDR2 SQIVND (reference sequence). The V segment lost 3 bases and the J segment 5 bases; nucleotides outside the gene matches: 1. The CDR3 loop spans 13 amino acids. The CDR3 region is CASSITGDQPQHF. For the CDR3, the DNA is TGTGCCAGTAGTATTACAGGGGATCAGCCCCAGCATTTT.

This chain links TRBV7-9 with TRBJ1-5; D is perhaps TRBD1 (5 bases). CDR3 length: 16 amino acids. Per germline, CDR1 SEHNR and CDR2 FQNEAQ (reference sequence). The V end lost 4 bases, the J end lost 0 bases, and 13 bases lay between the germline ends. CDR3: CASSSGGSYSNQPQHF. The CDR3 DNA reads TGTGCCAGCAGCTCCGGGGGGTCGTATAGCAATCAGCCCCAGCATTTT.

The V call is TRBV11-1, the J call TRBJ2-1; 7 bases fit TRBD1. Losses at the gene ends were 4 bases for V and 3 bases for J; bases not matched to a gene: 0. Per the germline V gene, CDR1 is SGHAT and CDR2 is FQDESV (reference sequence). This CDR3 is built from 13 residues. CDR3 DNA sequence: TGTGCCAGCAGCTGGGACAGCTACAATGAGCAGTTCTTC. Translated: CASSWDSYNEQFF. The whole variable domain, filled in from reference TRBV11-1 and TRBJ2-1, reads EAEVAQSPRYKITEKSQAVAFWCDPISGHATLYWYRQILGQGPELLVQFQDESVVDDSQLPKDRFSAERLKGVDSTLKIQPAELGDSAMYLCASSWDSYNEQFFGPGTRLTVL.

This clone was seen once. The CDR3 here is CASSGGYGYTF. DNA for the CDR3: TGTGCCAGCAGTGGGGGGTATGGCTACACCTTC. The chain has TRBV27 and TRBJ1-2; tentative D call: TRBD1 (5 bases). The germline CDR1 and CDR2 sequences are MNHEY and SMNVEV (reference sequence). The CDR3 is made up of 11 amino acids. The V end lost 5 bases, the J end lost 5 bases, and 6 bases lay between the germline ends.

The table lists this clone with a few counts. Written as DNA, the CDR3 is TGTGCCAGTAGTTCCCGACAGGGCTTGTTAGGGTTTGGCTACACCTTC. Translated, it gives CASSSRQGLLGFGYTF. The chain employs TRBV19 and TRBJ1-2; 7 positions match TRBD1. V trimming: 5 bases; J trimming: 7 bases; junction bases outside the gene matches: 16. The CDR3 runs to 16 residues. CDR1 is LNHDA, CDR2 SQIVND, per germline (reference sequence).

The V gene is TRBV9, the J gene TRBJ2-1; no clear D. Germline values: CDR1 SGDLS, CDR2 YYNGEE. V lost 0 bases, J lost 8 bases, and 6 bases lay in between. CDR3 size: 12 residues. The chain's CDR3 is CASSVVYDEQFF. The DNA of the CDR3 is TGTGCCAGCAGCGTAGTATATGATGAGCAGTTCTTC.

This chain joins TRBV24-1 and TRBJ2-2, with unresolved D. This CDR3 has 16 residues. Germline-derived CDR1 and CDR2 are KGHDR and SFDVKD. Trimming shortened V by 4 bases and J by 2 bases, and 13 bases separated the two germline ends. This CDR3 reads CATSDLVDLNTGELFF. Written as DNA, the CDR3 is TGTGCCACCAGTGACCTTGTGGACCTCAACACCGGGGAGCTGTTTTTT.

The chain has TRBV7-6 and TRBJ2-1; 7 positions match TRBD1. J gave up 5 bases and V 5 bases, and 9 bases lay outside the gene matches. Per germline, CDR1 SGHVS and CDR2 FNYEAQ. The CDR3 is made up of 15 amino acids. The CDR3 region is CASSPLGDRDNEQFF. CDR3 DNA: TGTGCCAGCAGCCCCCTCGGGGACAGAGACAATGAGCAGTTCTTC.

V is TRBV11-3 and J is TRBJ2-3; D might be TRBD1 or TRBD2, each matching 5 bases. Germline V lookup: CDR1 SGHNT, CDR2 YENEEA. The CDR3 covers 16 residues. The V gene lost 2 bases and the J gene lost 4 bases, with 16 bases spanning the gap. CDR3 DNA: TGTGCCAGCAGCTTAACCTGGGCCCAGGGACCAGATACGCAGTATTTT. Translation: CASSLTWAQGPDTQYF. The full variable domain, completed using reference TRBV11-3 and TRBJ2-3, is EAGVVQSPRYKIIEKKQPVAFWCNPISGHNTLYWYLQNLGQGPELLIRYENEEAVDDSQLPKDRFSAERLKGVDSTLKIQPAELGDSAVYLCASSLTWAQGPDTQYFGPGTRLTVL.

J is TRBJ1-2 and V is TRBV5-1; the D gene is possibly TRBD1 (6 bases). CDR1 is SGHRS and CDR2 is YFSETQ in the germline V gene. CDR3 size: 18 residues. The V gene lost 4 bases and the J gene lost 8 bases, with 30 bases spanning the gap. CDR3 bases: TGCGCCAGCAGCCTCCCGGTTGGGGGGCACGGAATAGTTACGGGCTACACCTTC. This codes for CASSLPVGGHGIVTGYTF.

Here the CDR3 reads CASSVAAGAVNTEAFF. In nucleotides, the CDR3 is TGTGCCAGCAGCGTAGCTGCGGGGGCAGTGAACACTGAAGCTTTCTTT. The chain employs TRBV9 and TRBJ1-1, with D perhaps matching TRBD1 (6 bases). The germline CDR1 and CDR2 sequences are SGDLS and YYNGEE. The CDR3 sequence is 16 residues long. V was trimmed by 0 bases and J by 0 bases, leaving 12 bases between them.

The rearrangement links TRBV5-1 to TRBJ1-4, with unresolved D. V was trimmed by 2 bases and J by 0 bases, leaving 8 bases between them. Germline assignment: CDR1 SGHRS and CDR2 YFSETQ. This CDR3 has 15 residues. The CDR3 region has the DNA TGCGCCAGCAGCTTCGGCAGCGCAACTAATGAAAAACTGTTTTTT. It is translated as CASSFGSATNEKLFF.

V gene TRBV11-2 combines with J gene TRBJ1-1; D is unclear. Trimming left V 1 base short and J 4 bases short, with 13 bases between. This CDR3 spans 15 amino acids. The germline V gene has CDR1 SGHAT and CDR2 FQNNGV. In DNA, the CDR3 is TGTGCCAGCAGCTTAGGCACGGGGTACGGCACTGAAGCTTTCTTT. This encodes CASSLGTGYGTEAFF.

The chain combines TRBV21-1 with TRBJ2-1; the listed D gene, TRBD1, was not tested against the DNA. TRBV21-1 represents a pseudogene. CDR3 length equals 14 residues. The CDR3, as DNA: TGTGCCAGCATATTCCCCAGCTCCTACAATGAGCAGTTCTTC. Amino acids: CASIFPSSYNEQFF.

The rearrangement joins TRBV19 to TRBJ1-6, with D tentatively TRBD1 (5 bases). The CDR3 has 14 residues. Germline CDR1 LNHDA, CDR2 SQIVND (reference sequence). The ends were cut back, 5 bases at V and 8 bases at J, with 13 bases in the middle. The CDR3 sequence is CASSSGRTYSPLHF. The CDR3 bases are TGTGCCAGTAGTTCGGGCAGGACATATTCACCCCTCCACTTT.

This clone was seen more than once but under ten times. The rearrangement links TRBV13 to TRBJ1-2; possibly TRBD1 for D (6 bases). The V gene's germline CDR1 is PRHDT and CDR2 FYEKMQ (reference sequence). CDR3 size: 14 residues. The V end lost 1 base, the J end lost 6 bases, and 12 bases lay between the germline ends. The CDR3 sequence: CASSLDQGFDGYTF. CDR3 sequence (DNA): TGTGCCAGCAGCTTAGACCAGGGGTTCGATGGCTACACCTTC.

The chain uses TRBV5-4 and TRBJ1-5; D is uncertain. Germline loops: CDR1 SGHNT, CDR2 YYREEE (reference sequence). The germline V and J ends were trimmed by 0 bases and 0 bases, with 10 bases remaining between them. The CDR3 covers 16 residues. CDR3 DNA: TGTGCCAGCAGCTTGGGGGGTCGTGGTAGCAATCAGCCCCAGCATTTT. Its protein product is CASSLGGRGSNQPQHF.

V and J are TRBV27 and TRBJ2-5, with D possibly matching TRBD2 (6 bases). The V end was cut by 5 bases, the J end by 5 bases, with 24 bases between. CDR1 is MNHEY and CDR2 is SMNVEV in the germline V gene (reference sequence). The CDR3 length is 17 residues. The CDR3 DNA reads as TGTGCCAGCAGTCCCCAACAGGCTTTTCATGCGGGGGAGACCCAGTACTTC. It encodes CASSPQQAFHAGETQYF.

The chain carries TRBV27 and TRBJ2-7, with TRBD1 matching over 11 bases. Germline lookup yields CDR1 MNHEY and CDR2 SMNVEV (reference sequence). The ends lost 5 bases at V and 6 bases at J; junction bases unmatched: 6. CDR3 length: 14 amino acids. The CDR3 here is CASSPRTGGPEQYF. CDR3 sequence (DNA): TGTGCCAGCAGTCCTAGGACAGGGGGCCCCGAGCAGTACTTC.